The TCR beta chain under discussion was sequenced for a study of cytomegalovirus exposure and HLA in healthy donors. Findings and caveats of the study: Researchers reported in a later analysis that a missense DCLRE1C variant was tied to TCR beta V- and J-gene trimming. What a later analysis reportedly showed was that an Asian-associated ancestry cluster had fewer N-insertions than the 666-donor mean.

Vbeta (60) and Jbeta (13) primers were used in the PCR. Some clones are missing from TCRdb's copy, which holds only in-frame ones; the method was immunoSEQ multiplex PCR. The sample includes over 150,000 clones, 70% to 85% seen only once; the top ten take 1.4% to 1.5%. There are a few counts of this clone. The target antigen is unknown. The CDR3 is made up of 15 amino acids. Germline V gene data show CDR1 as SNHLY and CDR2 as FYNNEI. After removal of 7 bases from V and 1 base from J, the junction contained 3 bases not matched to a gene. This receptor was obtained from a woman aged 25 to 39 in good health and CMV-seropositive. This chain connects TRBV2 to TRBJ2-3; 12 nucleotides agree with TRBD2. The sequenced sample was PBMCs. The CDR3 region has the DNA TGTGCCAGCACAGGGACTAGCGGGCGCACAGATACGCAGTATTTT. Its translation is CASTGTSGRTDTQYF. The whole variable domain, filled in from reference TRBV2 and TRBJ2-3, reads EPEVTQTPSHQVTQMGQEVILRCVPISNHLYFYWYRQILGQKVEFLVSFYNNEISEKSEIFDDQFSVERPDGSNFTLKIRSTKLEDSAMYFCASTGTSGRTDTQYFGPGTRLTVL.